A single sample gave rise to the 11 T cell receptor beta chains below, sequenced in a study of blood T cell repertoires in COVID-19. TCRdb keeps only in-frame clones here, not all; method: immunoSEQ multiplex PCR. The repertoire has fewer than 200,000 clones, 89% of them found once; the top ten carry 1.5% to 2%. The sample consisted of peripheral blood. These receptors originate from a man aged 18 to 35 who had recovered from COVID-19.

The rearrangement links TRBV7-3 to TRBJ2-2; D not certain. V was pared by 5 bases and J by 6 bases, with 10 bases between. CDR3 length equals 13 residues. The germline CDR1 and CDR2 sequences are SGHTA and FQGTGA. CDR3 DNA sequence: TGTGCCAGCAGCCCCGAAGAGGCCGGGGAGCTGTTTTTT. Translating it yields CASSPEEAGELFF.

The chain carries TRBV6-5 and TRBJ1-5; the D gene is possibly TRBD1 (5 bases). The CDR3 contains 13 residues. Looked up from germline, CDR1 is MNHEY and CDR2 is SVGAGI. V lost 8 bases and J lost 6, with 14 bases in between. The CDR3 coding sequence is TGTGCCAGCCTCGGGGACTTCAGTCAGCCCCAGCATTTT. It encodes CASLGDFSQPQHF.

CDR3 DNA: TGTGCCAGCAGCCCATTCTTGAGCTCCTACAATGAGCAGTTCTTC. This sequence encodes CASSPFLSSYNEQFF. V gene TRBV6-5 combines with J gene TRBJ2-1; no definite D call. This CDR3 is 15 amino acids long. V gave up 6 bases and J gave up 0 bases, with 12 bases separating them. In germline, CDR1 is MNHEY, CDR2 SVGAGI.

This chain links TRBV6-5 with TRBJ1-5, with TRBD1 identical over 7 bases. The germline V gene has CDR1 MNHEY and CDR2 SVGAGI. The length of the CDR3 is 15 residues. J was trimmed by 1 base and V by 4 bases; bases with no gene match: 4. The CDR3 is CASSSYRGSNQPQHF. The CDR3 DNA is TGTGCCAGCAGTTCCTACAGGGGAAGCAATCAGCCCCAGCATTTT.

Note on this clone: Other DNA sequences from this sample encode an identical CDR3 as well. CDR3 sequence reads: CASSFRGSNQPQHF. The DNA for the CDR3 is TGTGCCAGCAGTTTCAGGGGGAGCAATCAGCCCCAGCATTTT. The chain couples TRBV27 to TRBJ1-5; TRBD1 aligns across 7 bases. The CDR3 runs to 14 residues. With 3 bases clipped from V and 1 base from J, the junction kept 0 bases outside the gene matches. In germline, CDR1 is MNHEY, CDR2 SMNVEV (reference sequence).

This chain connects TRBV7-2 to TRBJ2-3; D is possibly TRBD2 (5 bases). The germline V gene encodes CDR1 SGHTA and CDR2 FQGNSA. With 3 bases removed from V and 6 bases from J, the gap between germline ends came to 13 bases. The CDR3 contains 14 residues. CDR3 nucleotides: TGTGCCAGCAGCTTGGGCGGGTCTGGGGATACGCAGTATTTT. It codes for CASSLGGSGDTQYF.

The J gene is TRBJ1-4, the V gene TRBV2, with D possibly being TRBD1 (6 bases). Germline V CDR1 and CDR2: SNHLY, FYNNEI. This CDR3 has 15 amino acids. Trimming shortened V by 0 bases and J by 5 bases, and 10 bases separated the two germline ends. This CDR3 reads CASSEAQGPNEKLFF. CDR3 nucleotide sequence: TGTGCCAGCAGTGAAGCGCAGGGGCCGAATGAAAAACTGTTTTTT.

The chain carries TRBV9 and TRBJ1-3; D ambiguous. Trimming shortened V by 3 bases and J by 0 bases, and 7 bases separated the two germline ends. The CDR3 has 14 amino acids. Germline CDR1 reads SGDLS; CDR2 reads YYNGEE. The CDR3 DNA reads as TGTGCCAGCAGCGCTTGGCCCTCTGGAAACACCATATATTTT. Translating it yields CASSAWPSGNTIYF.

J is TRBJ1-6 and V is TRBV2; 7 bases align to TRBD1. The J segment lost 7 bases and the V segment lost 5 bases, leaving 5 bases of the junction unmatched. The CDR3 runs 14 residues. Germline V CDR1 and CDR2: SNHLY, FYNNEI. CDR3 DNA: TGTGCCAGCAGTCCGGGACAGCAGAATTCACCCCTCCACTTT. This sequence encodes CASSPGQQNSPLHF.

The rearrangement joins TRBV19 to TRBJ2-5; D gene ambiguous. The CDR3 spans 12 residues. Germline loops: CDR1 LNHDA, CDR2 SQIVND (reference sequence). Trimming took off 6 bases at V and 1 base at J, with 6 bases between the two ends. The CDR3 protein is CASSFVQETQYF. The CDR3, as DNA: TGTGCCAGTAGCTTTGTCCAAGAGACCCAGTACTTC.

J is TRBJ2-3 and V is TRBV19; D is unresolved. Germline V gene data show CDR1 as LNHDA and CDR2 as SQIVND (reference sequence). CDR3 length: 15 amino acids. The V end lost 5 bases, the J end lost 2 bases, and 14 bases lay between the germline ends. The CDR3 DNA sequence: TGTGCCAGTAGTCGGTCAAAGTCTGCCACAGATACGCAGTATTTT. This encodes CASSRSKSATDTQYF. The full variable domain, its missing parts supplied by reference TRBV19 and TRBJ2-3, is DGGITQSPKYLFRKEGQNVTLSCEQNLNHDAMYWYRQDPGQGLRLIYYSQIVNDFQKGDIAEGYSVSREKKESFPLTVTSAQKNPTAFYLCASSRSKSATDTQYFGPGTRLTVL.